What follows are 25 T cell receptor beta chains derived from one specimen sequenced in a study of shared clonotypes between healthy human individuals. The protocol was immunoSEQ multiplex PCR, while the TCRdb copy is restricted to in-frame clones and leaves out a portion. Of 450,000 to 600,000 clones listed, around three quarters are singletons. The sample taken for sequencing was PBMCs. These receptors came from a woman in her 40s in good health. Some clones in this sample may be carry-over from other donors' samples.

The V and J genes are TRBV27 and TRBJ1-1; D uncertain. The CDR3 sequence is 13 residues long. V lost 6 bases to trimming and J lost 0 bases, with 8 bases between them. Germline V CDR1 and CDR2: MNHEY, SMNVEV (reference sequence). CDR3 DNA sequence: TGTGCCAGCAGCCTGGTGCTGAACACTGAAGCTTTCTTT. Amino acids: CASSLVLNTEAFF.

This clone was seen a few times. The chain is built from TRBV25-1 and TRBJ1-3, with 7 bases aligning to TRBD1. CDR3 length equals 16 residues. Germline loops: CDR1 MGHDK, CDR2 SYGVNS. V trimming: 4 bases; J trimming: 4 bases; junction bases outside the gene matches: 10. CDR3 amino acids: CASSGVNRGLGNTIYF. Here the CDR3 DNA reads TGTGCCAGCAGTGGGGTAAACAGGGGATTAGGAAACACCATATATTTT.

The chain recombines TRBV11-1 with TRBJ2-7; D is perhaps TRBD1 or TRBD2 (5 bases each). Germline CDR1 SGHAT, CDR2 FQDESV (reference sequence). There are 15 residues in the CDR3. V lost 0 bases to trimming and J lost 0 bases, with 9 bases between them. The CDR3, as DNA: TGTGCCAGCAGCTTAGCAGGGACGAGCTCCTACGAGCAGTACTTC. As protein: CASSLAGTSSYEQYF.

The chain recombines TRBV18 with TRBJ2-3; D is ambiguous. This CDR3 spans 11 amino acids. Deletions cut 3 bases from V and 7 bases from J, with 5 bases between. Germline V gene sequence: CDR1 KGHSH, CDR2 LQKENI. CDR3 nucleotide sequence: TGTGCCAGCTCACCCGGGCATACGCAGTATTTT. Encoded protein: CASSPGHTQYF.

This clone was picked up one time. V is TRBV19 and J is TRBJ1-2, with 8 bases lining up with TRBD1. The CDR3 runs 14 residues. Germline V lookup: CDR1 LNHDA, CDR2 SQIVND (reference sequence). J lost 8 bases, V lost 3 bases, and 8 bases had no gene match. In DNA form, the CDR3 reads TGTGCCAGTAGTATCGGGCAGGGGGCTAGAGGCTACACCTTC. Residues: CASSIGQGARGYTF.

The chain has TRBV6-5 and TRBJ2-7; D is unresolved. Germline assignment: CDR1 MNHEY and CDR2 SVGAGI. Trimming removed 6 bases at V and 0 bases at J, with 9 bases between. This CDR3 comprises 13 residues. Written as DNA, the CDR3 is TGTGCCAGCAGGGAATACAACTCCTACGAGCAGTACTTC. As protein: CASREYNSYEQYF.

In regard to this clone: Within the sample, other DNA sequences also encode this same CDR3. V usage is TRBV18 and J usage is TRBJ2-5; possibly TRBD2 for D (6 bases). The V gene lost 1 base and the J gene lost 3 bases, with 9 bases spanning the gap. From germline, CDR1 is KGHSH and CDR2 LQKENI. This CDR3 contains 14 residues. The CDR3 DNA follows: TGTGCCAGCTCACCACGGACGGGGGAAGAGACCCAGTACTTC. Its protein is CASSPRTGEETQYF.

The rearrangement uses TRBV7-9 and TRBJ2-3, with D maybe TRBD2 (6 bases). The CDR3 spans 16 residues. The germline V and J ends were trimmed by 5 bases and 2 bases, with 17 bases remaining between them. Germline CDR1 SEHNR, CDR2 FQNEAQ (reference sequence). CDR3 in amino acids: CASSGRDSATTDTQYF. In DNA, the CDR3 is TGTGCCAGCAGCGGCAGGGACTCAGCTACCACAGATACGCAGTATTTT.

V is TRBV9 and J is TRBJ2-1, with 9 bases identical to TRBD2. Germline-derived CDR1 and CDR2 are SGDLS and YYNGEE. The CDR3 spans 14 residues. V was pared by 2 bases and J by 10 bases, with 7 bases of the junction left unmatched. For the CDR3, the DNA is TGTGCCAGCAGCGTGGGACTAGCAATAGGCGAGCAGTTCTTC. It encodes CASSVGLAIGEQFF.

The chain carries TRBV28 and TRBJ2-1; D is perhaps TRBD2 (5 bases). V lost 6 bases and J 2 bases, leaving 14 bases between the germline ends. Per germline, CDR1 MDHEN and CDR2 SYDVKM. This CDR3 spans 15 amino acids. The CDR3 protein is CASRPRASTYNEQFF. The CDR3 DNA is TGTGCCAGCAGGCCGAGGGCAAGCACCTACAATGAGCAGTTCTTC.

This clone was counted at least ten times. The gene calls are TRBV27 and TRBJ2-3, with TRBD1 matching over 8 bases. The CDR3 is 14 residues long. The V gene end was trimmed by 8 bases and the J gene end by 2 bases; junction bases not matched to a gene: 6. Germline values: CDR1 MNHEY, CDR2 SMNVEV (reference sequence). CDR3 protein: CASRRDRTTDTQYF. CDR3 coding DNA: TGTGCCAGCCGGCGGGACAGGACCACAGATACGCAGTATTTT.

The CDR3: CASSFTSGANVLTF. CDR3 DNA sequence: TGTGCCAGCAGCTTCACTTCTGGGGCCAACGTCCTGACTTTC. The chain joins TRBV5-5 to TRBJ2-6; no firm D call. The CDR3 has 14 residues. Germline CDR1 is SGHKS and CDR2 is YYEKEE (reference sequence). The V and J ends lost 2 bases and 1 base respectively, with 4 bases between them.

V and J are TRBV5-8 and TRBJ1-2; the D is unclear. There are 15 residues in the CDR3. V lost 7 bases to trimming and J lost 4 bases, with 20 bases between them. Germline V gene data show CDR1 as SGHTS and CDR2 as YDEGEE. The CDR3 DNA reads as TGTGCCAGCGTGAATATTCCACGAAAGACCTATGGCTACACCTTC. Its protein product is CASVNIPRKTYGYTF.

This clone was detected only once. V gene TRBV19 combines with J gene TRBJ1-2, with 8 positions matching TRBD1. Trimming removed 5 bases from V and 3 bases from J; junction bases left unmatched: 8. Looked up from germline, CDR1 is LNHDA and CDR2 is SQIVND (reference sequence). The CDR3 spans 15 residues. CDR3 sequence reads: CASSPTDRVYYGYTF. The CDR3 coding sequence is TGTGCCAGTAGTCCCACGGACAGGGTCTACTATGGCTACACCTTC.

This clone is a singleton in its sample. The chain links TRBV5-5 to TRBJ1-1; 7 bases map to TRBD1. This CDR3 contains 13 residues. Germline V gives CDR1 SGHKS, CDR2 YYEKEE (reference sequence). V was pared by 1 base and J by 7 bases, with 4 bases of the junction left unmatched. CDR3 coding DNA: TGTGCCAGCAGCTTGACAGGGGTCAATGAAGCTTTCTTT. It translates to CASSLTGVNEAFF.

This clone was recorded only once. The chain recombines TRBV2 with TRBJ2-1; tentative D call: TRBD2 (6 bases). Trimming took off 2 bases at V and 3 bases at J, with 8 bases between the two ends. CDR1 and CDR2 (germline): SNHLY, FYNNEI. This CDR3 is 14 amino acids long. CDR3 loop: CASSERGIYNEQFF. CDR3 DNA sequence: TGTGCCAGCAGTGAACGGGGGATCTACAATGAGCAGTTCTTC.

The chain carries TRBV6-6 and TRBJ2-1; TRBD2 matches at 8 bases. CDR1 MNHNY and CDR2 SVGAGI come from the germline V gene (reference sequence). V was pared by 5 bases and J by 5 bases, with 11 bases of the junction left unmatched. The length of the CDR3 is 16 residues. CDR3: CASSLREAGVHNEQFF. The CDR3, as DNA: TGTGCCAGCAGTCTTCGCGAAGCGGGAGTCCACAATGAGCAGTTCTTC.

The chain has TRBV7-8 and TRBJ2-5; TRBD2 aligns across 8 bases. Germline trimming cut 5 bases from V and 7 bases from J; bases unmatched to any gene: 9. Germline assignment: CDR1 SGHVS and CDR2 FQNEAQ. CDR3 length: 14 residues. The chain's CDR3 is CASSQTSVVGTQYF. DNA for the CDR3: TGTGCCAGCAGCCAGACTAGCGTCGTGGGGACCCAGTACTTC.

The chain recombines TRBV5-4 with TRBJ2-1, with D possibly being TRBD2 (6 bases). Germline V gives CDR1 SGHNT, CDR2 YYREEE (reference sequence). The CDR3 sequence is 15 residues long. The V end lost 0 bases, the J end lost 5 bases, and 12 bases lay between the germline ends. This CDR3 is CASSLAASVDNEQFF. CDR3 sequence (DNA): TGTGCCAGCAGCTTGGCGGCTAGCGTAGACAATGAGCAGTTCTTC.

In its sample, this clone was seen a few times. V usage is TRBV7-9 and J usage is TRBJ1-1; 7 bases align to TRBD1. Looked up from germline, CDR1 is SEHNR and CDR2 is FQNEAQ (reference sequence). The CDR3 has 15 amino acids. With 5 bases clipped from V and 3 bases from J, the junction kept 9 bases outside the gene matches. The CDR3 loop reads CASSPWDSVDTEAFF. The CDR3 coding sequence is TGTGCCAGCAGCCCATGGGACAGTGTGGACACTGAAGCTTTCTTT.

For this clone: This same CDR3 is encoded by further DNA sequences in the sample. J is TRBJ2-1 and V is TRBV7-3; 11 bases agree with TRBD2. This CDR3 has 15 residues. CDR1 is SGHTA, CDR2 FQGTGA, per germline. Trimming at V came to 4 bases and at J to 4 bases, leaving 3 bases not matched to a gene. The CDR3 is CASSSLAGGYNEQFF. The CDR3 coding sequence is TGTGCCAGCAGCTCCCTAGCGGGGGGTTACAATGAGCAGTTCTTC.

This clone was counted at least ten times. Other DNA sequences in the same sample also yield this CDR3. V gene TRBV30 combines with J gene TRBJ1-5; 8 bases match TRBD1. Losses at the gene ends were 2 bases for V and 14 bases for J; bases not matched to a gene: 8. The CDR3 spans 12 residues. Germline CDR1 reads GTSNPN; CDR2 reads SVGIG (reference sequence). The CDR3 DNA is TGTGCCTGGAGTCCCGGGACAGGCCCAGAGCATTTT. Amino acids: CAWSPGTGPEHF.

This chain links TRBV18 with TRBJ2-7; D is ambiguous. This CDR3 is 12 amino acids long. The V gene's germline CDR1 is KGHSH and CDR2 LQKENI. Trimming removed 5 bases at V and 10 bases at J, with 15 bases between. The CDR3, as DNA: TGTGCCAGCTCAGCGCTGGGGATCAATCAGTACTTC. It encodes CASSALGINQYF.

The chain joins TRBV5-6 to TRBJ2-3; D uncertain. In germline, CDR1 is SGHDT, CDR2 YYEEEE. The germline V and J ends were trimmed by 4 bases and 5 bases, with 11 bases remaining between them. The CDR3 extends over 13 amino acids. CDR3: CASSGVLVDTQYF. DNA of the CDR3: TGTGCCAGCAGCGGAGTGTTGGTAGATACGCAGTATTTT.

This clone was observed at least ten times. The chain recombines TRBV15 with TRBJ2-2; 7 bases match TRBD2. V was clipped by 0 bases and J by 4 bases; unmatched bases: 5. This CDR3 contains 16 residues. The germline CDR1 and CDR2 sequences are LNHNV and YYDKDF (reference sequence). The CDR3 sequence: CATSRDLAVPTGELFF. CDR3 DNA sequence: TGTGCCACCAGCAGAGATCTAGCGGTCCCCACCGGGGAGCTGTTTTTT. The full variable domain, rest sourced from reference TRBV15 and TRBJ2-2, is DAMVIQNPRYQVTQFGKPVTLSCSQTLNHNVMYWYQQKSSQAPKLLFHYYDKDFNNEADTPDNFQSRRPNTSFCFLDIRSPGLGDTAMYLCATSRDLAVPTGELFFGEGSRLTVL.